This TCR beta chain came from a study of identical twins. TCRdb fed the 5' RACE reads into MiXCR, producing one record per CDR3 protein. The repertoire holds 700,000 or so distinct CDR3 sequences, with 8.6% as singletons. This clonotype has only a few counts. Its cognate antigen is unknown. Study results and limitations: Clonotypes of the beta chain that were abundant in cord blood carried fewer insertions (memory repertoires showed none). Out-of-frame alpha sequences common to twins exhibited a surplus of low generation probability.

V lost 0 bases and J lost 13; bases outside the gene matches: 4. The germline CDR1 and CDR2 sequences are MRHNA and SNTAGT. This CDR3 has 13 residues. The sample was also linked to a second study, of yellow fever vaccine responses in identical twins.

The source of this sequence is a woman between 18 and 29 years old in good health. The chain couples TRBV6-4 to TRBJ2-1; TRBD2 aligns across 9 bases. The sample was PBMCs. As DNA, the CDR3 is TGTGCCAGCAGTGACTCCGCGGGGGGGCCACAGTTCTTC. Its translation: CASSDSAGGPQFF.